This T cell receptor (beta chain) is drawn from a study of T cell responses to AZD1222 COVID-19 vaccine. The ends were cut back, 5 bases at V and 7 bases at J, with 18 bases in the middle. Germline V gene sequence: CDR1 LNHDA, CDR2 SQIVND (reference sequence). There are 15 residues in the CDR3. Repertoires were generated with immunoSEQ multiplex PCR, while TCRdb's copy carries only in-frame clones and drops some. The sample holds approximately 190,000 clones; approximately 94% are singletons and the top ten take about 1%. The clonotype originates from an adult who received the AZD1222 COVID-19 vaccine. This rearrangement joins TRBV19 to TRBJ1-3; D is unresolved. This specimen was peripheral blood, taken 28 days after the second AZD1222 dose. CDR3 in amino acids: CASSQGPALGNTIYF. CDR3 DNA: TGTGCCAGTAGTCAAGGCCCTGCCCTGGGGAACACCATATATTTT.